These 4 T cell receptor beta chains were sequenced from one sample in a study of OX40 agonist ivuxolimab in advanced cancers. Sequencing was performed with immunoSEQ multiplex PCR; in TCRdb, only in-frame clones are kept and a portion is missing. The sample has nearly 90,000 clones; 87% are singletons. The specimen was CD4+ or CD8+ T cells sorted from blood, collected in a trial of the OX40 agonist ivuxolimab. The receptors were sampled from an adult with an advanced solid tumor such as melanoma, head and neck, liver or kidney cancer.

The rearrangement joins TRBV10-2 to TRBJ2-3, with D maybe TRBD1 (5 bases). The germline gives CDR1 WSHSY, CDR2 SAAADI. The CDR3 sequence is 13 residues long. The germline V and J ends were trimmed by 9 bases and 6 bases, with 16 bases remaining between them. In nucleotides, the CDR3 is TGCGCCAGTGGATTAGGGGCCATGGATACGCAGTATTTT. As protein: CASGLGAMDTQYF.

The chain combines TRBV14 with TRBJ2-1, with TRBD2 matching 14 bases. V trimming: 4 bases; J trimming: 8 bases; junction bases outside the gene matches: 10. Germline CDR1 is SGHDN and CDR2 is FVKESK. The CDR3 consists of 17 residues. CDR3 loop: CASSPLTSGRGSDEQFF. The CDR3 DNA reads as TGTGCCAGCAGCCCCCTGACTAGCGGGAGGGGGAGCGATGAGCAGTTCTTC.

J is TRBJ1-3 and V is TRBV4-1, with D uncertain. Trimming shortened V by 0 bases and J by 0 bases, and 12 bases separated the two germline ends. The CDR3 contains 17 residues. Germline CDR1 and CDR2: MGHRA and YSYEKL. The CDR3 spells CASSQDLRAYSGNTIYF. Written as DNA, the CDR3 is TGCGCCAGCAGCCAAGATTTGAGGGCATACTCTGGAAACACCATATATTTT.

V and J are TRBV7-9 and TRBJ2-3; 8 bases fit TRBD1. Germline CDR1 reads SEHNR; CDR2 reads FQNEAQ (reference sequence). The CDR3 spans 15 residues. V shed 7 bases and J 7 bases; nucleotides not matched to a gene: 13. As DNA, the CDR3 is TGTGCCAGCACTGAGGACGGGGACAGGTTGAATACGCAGTATTTT. Translation gives CASTEDGDRLNTQYF.